The next 15 T cell receptor beta chains were all read from a single sample in a study of CD8+ T cells in alopecia areata. Treatment defined: oral pan-JAK inhibitor, 5-10 mg twice daily. In each case, RNA was isolated and then reverse transcribed into cDNA as the sequencing template. The table came from immunoSEQ multiplex PCR; TCRdb's copy has only in-frame clones and leaves some out. The table includes 190,000 or so clones, about 62% detected once. Source: CD4+ T cells sorted from blood, taken at week 24, from a patient treated with tofacitinib. All receptors come from a human donor with alopecia areata.

This clone was seen only a few times. This sequence joins TRBV28 and TRBJ2-2; the D is unclear. V was trimmed by 6 bases and J by 2 bases, leaving 4 bases between them. This CDR3 has 12 residues. Germline lookup yields CDR1 MDHEN and CDR2 SYDVKM. The CDR3 sequence is CASSSNTGELFF. CDR3 in DNA: TGTGCCAGCAGCTCTAACACCGGGGAGCTGTTTTTT.

This rearrangement joins TRBV7-9 to TRBJ2-1, with TRBD2 matching 11 bases. Germline values: CDR1 SEHNR, CDR2 FQNEAQ (reference sequence). CDR3 length: 17 amino acids. Losses at the gene ends were 11 bases for V and 2 bases for J; bases not matched to a gene: 14. The CDR3 DNA follows: TGTGCCTCCCGGGACATGATAGCGGGAGGGACCTACAATGAGCAGTTCTTC. Protein: CASRDMIAGGTYNEQFF.

The chain links TRBV5-1 to TRBJ2-7, with D perhaps assigned TRBD1 or TRBD2 (5 bases each). The V end was cut by 0 bases, the J end by 3 bases, with 13 bases between. CDR1 and CDR2 from the germline V gene are SGHRS and YFSETQ. The CDR3 consists of 15 residues. The CDR3 protein is CASSLAGTENYEQYF. The DNA for the CDR3 is TGCGCCAGCAGCTTGGCGGGGACGGAAAACTACGAGCAGTACTTC.

This rearrangement joins TRBV5-1 to TRBJ2-1, with D possibly matching TRBD1 (6 bases). The V gene lost 3 bases and the J gene lost 7 bases, with 11 bases spanning the gap. CDR3 length: 13 amino acids. The V gene's germline CDR1 is SGHRS and CDR2 YFSETQ. The CDR3 loop reads CASSSQGNNEQFF. The CDR3 DNA reads as TGCGCCAGCAGCTCGCAGGGGAATAATGAGCAGTTCTTC.

The chain has TRBV10-3 and TRBJ2-3; 12 nucleotides align to TRBD2. J was trimmed by 3 bases and V by 3 bases; bases with no gene match: 4. There are 16 residues in the CDR3. The V gene's germline CDR1 is ENHRY and CDR2 SYGVKD. The CDR3 protein is CAISDLTSGGTDTQYF. DNA of the CDR3: TGTGCCATCAGTGACCTGACTAGCGGGGGAACAGATACGCAGTATTTT.

This clone has a handful of counts. The J gene is TRBJ2-3, the V gene TRBV29-1; D unclear. V lost 4 bases and J lost 1, with 9 bases in between. Per the germline V gene, CDR1 is SQVTM and CDR2 is ANQGSEA. The CDR3 loop spans 13 amino acids. The CDR3 nucleotides read TGCAGCGTTGGGCTAACTCGCACAGATACGCAGTATTTT. Translating it yields CSVGLTRTDTQYF.

The rearrangement uses TRBV29-1 and TRBJ1-2, with TRBD1 matching over 9 bases. This CDR3 has 13 residues. Trimming at V came to 6 bases and at J to 2 bases, leaving 4 bases not matched to a gene. Germline-derived CDR1 and CDR2 are SQVTM and ANQGSEA. The CDR3 coding sequence is TGCAGCGTCCGGGACAGGGCCAACTATGGCTACACCTTC. It yields the protein CSVRDRANYGYTF.

The V gene is TRBV7-2, the J gene TRBJ2-7; D is uncertain. Trimming removed 6 bases at V and 0 bases at J, with 9 bases between. The CDR3 spans 13 residues. Germline lookup yields CDR1 SGHTA and CDR2 FQGNSA. In DNA form, the CDR3 reads TGTGCCAGCAGTCGGGTCCACTCCTACGAGCAGTACTTC. Translation gives CASSRVHSYEQYF.

In DNA, the CDR3 is TGTGCCTGGAAAACGAGTGCGTCCCGGGAGACCCAGTACTTC. This translates into CAWKTSASRETQYF. This rearrangement joins TRBV30 to TRBJ2-5; D is unclear. The CDR3 length is 14 residues. Germline V gene sequence: CDR1 GTSNPN, CDR2 SVGIG (reference sequence). Trimming pared 4 bases from V and 5 bases from J, leaving 17 bases between.

This clone has a handful of counts. V and J are TRBV4-3 and TRBJ1-4, with D possibly being TRBD1 (6 bases). Trimming pared 3 bases from V and 12 bases from J, leaving 20 bases between. The germline V gene has CDR1 LGHNA and CDR2 YSLEER. The CDR3 covers 15 residues. CDR3 coding DNA: TGCGCCAGCAGCCAGGACTCCGGGACAATGAGGGAACTGTTTTTT. Translating gives CASSQDSGTMRELFF.

This clone was counted a few times. The chain employs TRBV19 and TRBJ2-1, with D possibly TRBD1 on 6 matching bases. Germline CDR1 LNHDA, CDR2 SQIVND (reference sequence). The V gene lost 3 bases and the J gene lost 5 bases, with 8 bases spanning the gap. The CDR3 spans 13 residues. The CDR3 DNA sequence: TGTGCCAGTAGTATGAGACAGGACAATGAGCAGTTCTTC. Its translation: CASSMRQDNEQFF.

This chain joins TRBV28 and TRBJ1-3; D is unresolved. Germline lookup yields CDR1 MDHEN and CDR2 SYDVKM. V gave up 7 bases and J gave up 0 bases, with 10 bases separating them. The CDR3 loop spans 14 amino acids. The CDR3 here is CASKEGSSGNTIYF. CDR3 DNA sequence: TGTGCCAGCAAGGAGGGAAGCTCTGGAAACACCATATATTTT.

The chain links TRBV2 to TRBJ2-5; possible D gene TRBD1, 6 bases. Germline CDR1 SNHLY, CDR2 FYNNEI. The CDR3 covers 15 residues. V lost 0 bases and J lost 5, with 13 bases in between. CDR3 protein: CASSEANQGLETQYF. The CDR3 region has the DNA TGTGCCAGCAGTGAAGCGAATCAGGGGCTGGAGACCCAGTACTTC. The full variable domain, with the rest looked up from reference TRBV2 and TRBJ2-5, is EPEVTQTPSHQVTQMGQEVILRCVPISNHLYFYWYRQILGQKVEFLVSFYNNEISEKSEIFDDQFSVERPDGSNFTLKIRSTKLEDSAMYFCASSEANQGLETQYFGPGTRLLVL.

The rearrangement joins TRBV27 to TRBJ2-1, with TRBD2 matching 7 bases. Trimming cost V 1 base and J 6 bases; bases outside gene matches: 12. CDR1 and CDR2 from the germline V gene are MNHEY and SMNVEV (reference sequence). CDR3 size: 17 residues. The CDR3 here is CASSLYLALAEPNEQFF. As DNA, the CDR3 is TGTGCCAGCAGTTTATACCTGGCGCTAGCGGAACCCAATGAGCAGTTCTTC.

The rearrangement links TRBV29-1 to TRBJ2-7, with TRBD1 matching over 8 bases. J gave up 5 bases and V 4 bases, and 4 bases lay outside the gene matches. This CDR3 has 12 residues. Germline assignment: CDR1 SQVTM and CDR2 ANQGSEA. CDR3 protein: CSVGGTGNEQYF. As DNA, the CDR3 is TGCAGCGTTGGAGGGACAGGAAACGAGCAGTACTTC.